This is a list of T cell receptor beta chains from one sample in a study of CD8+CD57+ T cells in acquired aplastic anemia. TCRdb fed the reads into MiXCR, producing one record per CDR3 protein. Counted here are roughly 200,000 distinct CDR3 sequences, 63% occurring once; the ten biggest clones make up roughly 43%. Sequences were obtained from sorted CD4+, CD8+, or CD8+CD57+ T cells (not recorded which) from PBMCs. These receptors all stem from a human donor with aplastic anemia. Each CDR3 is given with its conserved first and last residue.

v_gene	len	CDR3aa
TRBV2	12	CASLSRAYEQYF
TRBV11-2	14	CASSLGQSNEKLFF
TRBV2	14	CASSPDRGAGELFF
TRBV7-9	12	CASSLAGSGGYF
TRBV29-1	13	CSVEKGPNYGYTF
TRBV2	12	CASSPPFYEQYF
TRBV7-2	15	CASSLAEGSYNEQFF
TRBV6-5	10	CASEDREQFF
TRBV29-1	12	CSSLTGSYEQYF
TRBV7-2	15	CASSLARLAANEQFF
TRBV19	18	CASSIRPSRDTSGYGYTF
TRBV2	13	CASRENWDTEAFF
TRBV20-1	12	CSATHVAGEQYF
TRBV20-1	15	CSALPHQGYNSPLHF
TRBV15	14	CATSRAGTNTEAFF
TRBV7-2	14	CASSHIQGVYEQYF
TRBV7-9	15	CASSCTVFHPNEQYF
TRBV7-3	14	CASRRGLATDTQYF
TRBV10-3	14	CAIRPSSGANVLTF
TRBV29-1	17	CSVEDQGTGVSNYGYTF
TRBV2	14	CASGQGPWSYEQYF
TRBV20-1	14	CSADGTGLHNEQFF
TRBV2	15	CASRATGILNEKLFF
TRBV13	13	CASSLVSQQTQYF
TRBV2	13	CASSSDRVYGYTF
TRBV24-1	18	CATSGGLQGGGWSNEQFF
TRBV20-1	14	CSARARDSGNTIYF
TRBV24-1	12	CATSDTAEEAFF
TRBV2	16	CASSEAAGWGTDTQYF
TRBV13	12	CASSPPSYEQYF
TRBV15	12	CATSRAEGEAFF
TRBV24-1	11	CAVGQSYEQYF
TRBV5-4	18	CASSQEQWASAFTDTQYF
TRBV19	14	CASSIPWERHGYTF
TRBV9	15	CASSVFGATNEKLFF
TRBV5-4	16	CASSLGSGGHTDTQYF
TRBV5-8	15	CASSAGSGTQETQYF
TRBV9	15	CASSARTGGAGELFF
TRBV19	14	CASSIESTRETQYF
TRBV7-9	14	CASISVGQNTEAFF
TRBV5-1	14	CASSLAGTGYEQYF
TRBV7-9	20	CASSLKDLPLAGANIGELIF
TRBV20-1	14	CSALPPGLNTEAFF
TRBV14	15	CASSSSPGTSGEQFF
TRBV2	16	CASSVRRDSANTEASF
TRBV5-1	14	CACRPLGSYNEQFF
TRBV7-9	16	CASSQEVGGNTGELFF
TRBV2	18	CASSELHDRELDNQPQHF
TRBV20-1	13	CSARDEEFGTQYF
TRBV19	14	CASSAAVASYEQYF
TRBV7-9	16	CASSLVAPGRNHEQYF
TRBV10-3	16	CAIGGTSGSSYNEQSF
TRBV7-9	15	CASSSNTGKNTEAFF
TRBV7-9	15	CASSLVEGANEKLFF
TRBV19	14	CASSIGASGTEAFF
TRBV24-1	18	CATSDSPPGQGADYGYTF